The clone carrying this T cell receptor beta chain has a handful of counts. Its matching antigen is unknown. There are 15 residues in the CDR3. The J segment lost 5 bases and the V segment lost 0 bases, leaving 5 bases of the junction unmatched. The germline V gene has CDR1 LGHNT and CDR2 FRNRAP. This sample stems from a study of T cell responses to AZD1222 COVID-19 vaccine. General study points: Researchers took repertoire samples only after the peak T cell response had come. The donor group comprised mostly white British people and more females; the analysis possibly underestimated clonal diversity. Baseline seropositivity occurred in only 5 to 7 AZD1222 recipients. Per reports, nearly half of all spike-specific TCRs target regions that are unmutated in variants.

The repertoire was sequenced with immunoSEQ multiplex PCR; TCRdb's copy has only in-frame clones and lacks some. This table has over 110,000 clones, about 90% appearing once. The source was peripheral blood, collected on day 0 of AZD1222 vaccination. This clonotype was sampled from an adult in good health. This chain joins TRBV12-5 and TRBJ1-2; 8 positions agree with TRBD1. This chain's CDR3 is CASGLVAGGGYGYTF. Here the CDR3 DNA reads TGTGCTAGTGGTTTGGTGGCAGGGGGCGGATATGGCTACACCTTC.